The rows below give T cell receptor beta chains drawn from one sample of a study of blood T cell repertoires in COVID-19. Sequenced by immunoSEQ multiplex PCR; TCRdb stores in-frame clones only, minus some. The sample carries over 60,000 clones, 80% to 90% recorded once. The specimen sequenced was peripheral blood. Receptors were obtained from a man older than 75 with acute or convalescent COVID-19. Both conserved end residues are part of each CDR3. D genes are given only for firm matches. Some rows have no size entry. The others give once, few or many, or a class for an expanded clone.

V: TRBV19; J: TRBJ1-1; size: NA; D: TRBD1; DNA: TGTGCCAGTAGCCAACAGGGGGATGCTGAAGCTTTCTTT; CDR3: CASSQQGDAEAFF
V: TRBV27; J: TRBJ2-7; size: NA; D: TRBD2; DNA: TGTGCCAGCAGTTTATCTGGCGGGAGAAGGTACGAGCAGTACTTC; CDR3: CASSLSGGRRYEQYF
V: TRBV11-3; J: TRBJ2-3; size: NA; D: TRBD1; DNA: TGTGCCAGCAGCAGAGGGGACAGCCCCAGCACAGATACGCAGTATTTT; CDR3: CASSRGDSPSTDTQYF
V: TRBV19; J: TRBJ1-2; size: once; D: TRBD1; DNA: TGTGCCAGTAGTGCCGGGGACAGGCCGAACTATGGCTACACCTTC; CDR3: CASSAGDRPNYGYTF
V: TRBV5-1; J: TRBJ1-1; size: NA; D: NA; DNA: TGCGCCAGCAGCTTGGACAGTTGGTCTGAAGCTTTCTTT; CDR3: CASSLDSWSEAFF
V: TRBV14; J: TRBJ1-4; size: once; D: TRBD1; DNA: TGTGCCAGCAGCCAAGGCACAGGGGTCGCAACTAATGAAAAACTGTTTTTT; CDR3: CASSQGTGVATNEKLFF
V: TRBV29-1; J: TRBJ1-1; size: NA; D: NA; DNA: TGCAGCGTTGAAGGCTCTTTCAGGACTGAAGCTTTCTTT; CDR3: CSVEGSFRTEAFF
V: TRBV6-5; J: TRBJ1-5; size: once; D: NA; DNA: TGTGCCAGCAGTCGGAGCAGGGGCAATCAGCCCCAGCATTTT; CDR3: CASSRSRGNQPQHF
V: TRBV6-1; J: TRBJ1-6; size: NA; D: NA; DNA: TGTGCCAGCAGTGAACAGGGGTTACGCTCACCCCTCCACTTT; CDR3: CASSEQGLRSPLHF
V: TRBV6-5; J: TRBJ1-1; size: NA; D: NA; DNA: TGTGCCAGCAGTCCCCCCGGGACAAAGAACACTGAAGCTTTCTTT; CDR3: CASSPPGTKNTEAFF
V: TRBV30; J: TRBJ2-3; size: NA; D: TRBD2; DNA: TGTGCCTGGAGTGTTTTGCGGGGGGGCACAGATACGCAGTATTTT; CDR3: CAWSVLRGGTDTQYF
V: TRBV27; J: TRBJ2-4; size: NA; D: NA; DNA: TGTGCCAGCAGCGCTGGGGCGGGGAGGAAAAACATTCAGTACTTC; CDR3: CASSAGAGRKNIQYF
V: TRBV30; J: TRBJ1-1; size: NA; D: NA; DNA: TGTGCCTGGAGCAAGGGGGGGGACACTGAAGCTTTCTTT; CDR3: CAWSKGGDTEAFF
V: TRBV30; J: TRBJ1-1; size: NA; D: NA; DNA: TGTGCCTGGGCGAGGGTAGGGACTGAAGCTTTCTTT; CDR3: CAWARVGTEAFF
V: TRBV3-1/TRBV3-2; J: TRBJ1-4; size: NA; D: NA; DNA: TGTGCCAGCAGCCAAGATGTAGAGCTACTTTCTGCAAAACTGTTTTTT; CDR3: CASSQDVELLSAKLFF
V: TRBV29-1; J: TRBJ2-7; size: NA; D: NA; DNA: TGCAGCGCCGGACCAACCCCGGGGTTGGGCGAGCAGTACTTC; CDR3: CSAGPTPGLGEQYF
V: TRBV10-3; J: TRBJ2-2; size: once; D: TRBD2; DNA: TGTGCCATCAGTGATGCCCCCGGAGCGGGGGGGTACACCGGGGAGCTGTTTTTT; CDR3: CAISDAPGAGGYTGELFF
V: TRBV19; J: TRBJ1-4; size: NA; D: NA; DNA: TGTGCCAGTAGTATCCGGGAAAAACTGTTTTTT; CDR3: CASSIREKLFF
V: TRBV21-1; J: TRBJ2-1; size: NA; D: NA; DNA: TGTGCCAGCAGCAAAGCTGGCCAGCGGGGCTACAATGAGCAGTTCTTC; CDR3: CASSKAGQRGYNEQFF
V: TRBV10-3; J: TRBJ2-1; size: NA; D: NA; DNA: TGTGCCATCAGCCGTGACAGTTTTCCGTTCTTC; CDR3: CAISRDSFPFF
V: TRBV3-1/TRBV3-2; J: TRBJ2-1; size: NA; D: TRBD2; DNA: TGTGCCAGCAGCCACACTAGCGGGAGAAATGAGCAGTTCTTC; CDR3: CASSHTSGRNEQFF
V: TRBV7-8; J: TRBJ1-2; size: NA; D: TRBD1; DNA: TGTGCCAGCAGCGCACAGGGGCGCCTATTAAGTGGCTACACCTTC; CDR3: CASSAQGRLLSGYTF
V: TRBV3-1/TRBV3-2; J: TRBJ2-5; size: NA; D: NA; DNA: TGTGCCAGCAGCCCCACCGTGAGTTCAGAGACCCAGTACTTC; CDR3: CASSPTVSSETQYF
V: TRBV7-8; J: TRBJ2-1; size: NA; D: TRBD2; DNA: TGTGCCAGCAGCTTAGGACTAGCGGGGGGGCAAGGGCCTGCCTACAATGAGCAGTTCTTC; CDR3: CASSLGLAGGQGPAYNEQFF
V: TRBV18; J: TRBJ2-5; size: NA; D: TRBD1; DNA: TGTGCCAGCTCACCCTTACAGGGGTCGGGGGAGACCCAGTACTTC; CDR3: CASSPLQGSGETQYF
V: TRBV2; J: TRBJ1-5; size: few; D: NA; DNA: TGTGCCAGCAGTGTGGAGCGGGGAAATCAGCCCCAGCATTTT; CDR3: CASSVERGNQPQHF
V: TRBV6-6; J: TRBJ1-1; size: NA; D: NA; DNA: TGTGCCACCCAATCCTACAGGGATCTTGAAGCTTTCTTT; CDR3: CATQSYRDLEAFF
V: TRBV27; J: TRBJ1-1; size: NA; D: TRBD1; DNA: TGTGCCAGCAGGGCCCTAGGGGGCTATGGCACTGAAGCTTTCTTT; CDR3: CASRALGGYGTEAFF
V: TRBV5-4; J: TRBJ2-7; size: NA; D: TRBD1; DNA: TGTGCCAGCAGCCCCAGGGGGCCGGGGGACGAGCAGTACTTC; CDR3: CASSPRGPGDEQYF
V: TRBV2; J: TRBJ2-7; size: NA; D: TRBD2; DNA: TGTGCCAGCAGTGAGACTAGCGGGAGGTCAGGAGAGCAGTACTTC; CDR3: CASSETSGRSGEQYF
V: TRBV7-9; J: TRBJ2-7; size: NA; D: NA; DNA: TGTGCCAGCAGCTTCTCTGACAACCCTGCGTACTTC; CDR3: CASSFSDNPAYF
V: TRBV3-1/TRBV3-2; J: TRBJ1-5; size: NA; D: NA; DNA: TGTGCCAGCAGCCAAGGGTCCTCGGGAAATCAGCCCCAGCATTTT; CDR3: CASSQGSSGNQPQHF
V: TRBV7-9; J: TRBJ1-1; size: NA; D: NA; DNA: TGTGCCAGCAGCCCTCCCAGATGGCAGGTGAACACTGAAGCTTTCTTT; CDR3: CASSPPRWQVNTEAFF
V: TRBV5-1; J: TRBJ2-3; size: NA; D: TRBD2; DNA: TGCGCCAGCAGCGTTAGCGGGGGGGCGGGAGATACGCAGTATTTT; CDR3: CASSVSGGAGDTQYF
V: TRBV2; J: TRBJ2-6; size: NA; D: NA; DNA: TGTGCCAGCAGTGACCCCCCTCTTACTTACTTCTCTGGGGCCAACGTCCTGACTTTC; CDR3: CASSDPPLTYFSGANVLTF
V: TRBV2; J: TRBJ1-2; size: once; D: NA; DNA: TGTGCCAGCATCGGACAAGGCTATGGCTACACCTTC; CDR3: CASIGQGYGYTF
V: TRBV7-9; J: TRBJ1-4; size: NA; D: NA; DNA: TGTGCCAGTCGGCGGGACCTTAATGAAAAACTGTTTTTT; CDR3: CASRRDLNEKLFF
V: TRBV15; J: TRBJ2-1; size: once; D: TRBD2; DNA: TGTGCCACCAGCATTCTCCTAGCGGGAGTCAGCGATGAGCAGTTCTTC; CDR3: CATSILLAGVSDEQFF
V: TRBV10-3; J: TRBJ1-2; size: few; D: TRBD1; DNA: TGTGCCATCAGTGAACCGACAGGGGTTGGCGGCTACACCTTC; CDR3: CAISEPTGVGGYTF
V: TRBV10-3; J: TRBJ2-2; size: NA; D: NA; DNA: TGTGCCATCAGTGTCGGAGGGGAGGCCGGGGAGCTGTTTTTT; CDR3: CAISVGGEAGELFF
V: TRBV2; J: TRBJ2-3; size: few; D: NA; DNA: TGTGCCAGCAGTTCGTCAGGCGACCTCACAGATACGCAGTATTTT; CDR3: CASSSSGDLTDTQYF
V: TRBV6-2/TRBV6-3; J: TRBJ1-1; size: NA; D: NA; DNA: TGTGCCAGCAGTTACGCTGGCAGGGGCACTGAAGCTTTCTTT; CDR3: CASSYAGRGTEAFF
V: TRBV18; J: TRBJ1-2; size: NA; D: NA; DNA: TGTGCCAGCTCACCACCACAGGGAGGGAACTATGGCTACACCTTC; CDR3: CASSPPQGGNYGYTF
V: TRBV6-6; J: TRBJ1-2; size: NA; D: TRBD1; DNA: TGTGCCAGCAGTTCGGACAGGGGGACGAGTGGCTACACCTTC; CDR3: CASSSDRGTSGYTF
V: TRBV20-1; J: TRBJ2-1; size: NA; D: TRBD2; DNA: TGCAGTGCTAGTCGGACTAGCGGGGGGATCGGTGAGCAGTTCTTC; CDR3: CSASRTSGGIGEQFF
V: TRBV5-1; J: TRBJ2-3; size: NA; D: TRBD2; DNA: TGCGCCAGCAGCTTGGGAAGCGGCGGGGGGAGCACAGATACGCAGTATTTT; CDR3: CASSLGSGGGSTDTQYF
V: TRBV11-2; J: TRBJ2-5; size: NA; D: NA; DNA: TGTGCCAGCAGTTTGACACACCAAGAGACCCAGTACTTC; CDR3: CASSLTHQETQYF
V: TRBV2; J: TRBJ1-6; size: NA; D: NA; DNA: TGTGCCAGCAGCCTTACAGGGTCCAGGGATTCACCCCTCCACTTT; CDR3: CASSLTGSRDSPLHF